The clone carrying this T cell receptor beta chain was detected only a few times. V lost 4 bases, J lost 2 bases, and 5 bases stayed unmatched. Per germline, CDR1 SGHNT and CDR2 YYREEE (reference sequence). The CDR3 extends over 17 amino acids. TCR beta CDR3 sequences were amplified from RNA transcripts. In the first-round RT-PCR of the TCR CDR3, the HTBI primer set was used. TCRdb independently ran MiXCR on the multiplex PCR reads; one entry per CDR3 protein. The table lists roughly 240,000 distinct CDR3 sequences, 16% of them singletons, with 28% in the top ten. This entry is derived from a study of T cells in Graves' hyperthyroidism and ophthalmopathy. Inclusion characteristics of ophthalmopathy patients comprised a Clinical Activity Score of at least 3, a NOSPECS grade of at least 4, and duration under 3 months.

This sequence joins TRBV5-4 and TRBJ2-1; 14 bases fit TRBD2. The sequence was collected from a young woman with Graves' ophthalmopathy. The sequenced material came from blood. CDR3 in DNA: TGTGCCAGCAGCCCCGGGACTAGCGGGGGAACCTACAATGAGCAGTTCTTC. Protein: CASSPGTSGGTYNEQFF.